Each of the 32 T cell receptor beta chains below was sequenced from the same sample in a study of Ad26.COV2.S vaccination and SARS-CoV-2 variants. Profiled with immunoSEQ multiplex PCR; TCRdb holds only in-frame clones, not every one. The sample lists approximately 350,000 clones, about four fifths occurring once. Regarding treatment: approximately 18 received Ad26.COV2.S at low or high dose, single or two shots; several received placebo; per-sample allocation not given. It was on day 63 after the first vaccine or placebo injection that samples were taken. Sequenced here: peripheral blood, sampled in a trial of Ad26.COV2.S vaccine versus placebo. The receptors derive from a person aged 18 to 65 who received the Ad26.COV2.S COVID-19 vaccine or a placebo.

This clone was counted many times. The CDR3 sequence is CASIPQGGFYGYTF. The CDR3 DNA reads as TGTGCCAGCATTCCCCAAGGGGGCTTCTATGGCTACACCTTC. The chain carries TRBV28 and TRBJ1-2; 7 bases align to TRBD1. After removal of 7 bases from V and 4 bases from J, the junction contained 9 bases not matched to a gene. The CDR3 has 14 amino acids. Germline CDR1 is MDHEN and CDR2 is SYDVKM.

The gene calls are TRBV7-3 and TRBJ1-1; TRBD1 is a possible D gene (5 bases). Germline V CDR1 and CDR2: SGHTA, FQGTGA. Trimming cost V 0 bases and J 5 bases, with 10 bases left between them. The CDR3 runs 14 residues. CDR3 in DNA: TGTGCCAGCAGCTTAACCTCAGGGTTTACTGAAGCTTTCTTT. Its protein is CASSLTSGFTEAFF.

The genes are TRBV9 and TRBJ2-3; D unresolved. The CDR3 runs to 14 residues. The germline V gene encodes CDR1 SGDLS and CDR2 YYNGEE. The V end was cut by 5 bases, the J end by 1 base, with 11 bases between. The CDR3 loop reads CASSLDQGTDTQYF. The CDR3 bases are TGTGCCAGCAGTCTGGACCAGGGCACAGATACGCAGTATTTT.

The V gene is TRBV9, the J gene TRBJ1-1; D possibly corresponds to TRBD1 (6 bases). The CDR3 has 14 amino acids. Germline assignment: CDR1 SGDLS and CDR2 YYNGEE. The V end lost 7 bases, the J end lost 0 bases, and 13 bases lay between the germline ends. CDR3 bases: TGTGCCAGCTCCCGGGACATCATGAACACTGAAGCTTTCTTT. It encodes CASSRDIMNTEAFF.

This CDR3 is CASSYTTNQPQHF. The CDR3 coding sequence is TGTGCCAGCAGTTACACGACCAATCAGCCCCAGCATTTT. The gene calls are TRBV6-2 or TRBV6-3 and TRBJ1-5; D is uncertain. The germline V and J ends were trimmed by 2 bases and 3 bases, with 5 bases remaining between them. The CDR3 runs 13 residues. The germline CDR1 and CDR2 sequences are MNHEY and SVGEGT.

The chain recombines TRBV9 with TRBJ1-4; 7 bases match TRBD1. Trimming cost V 3 bases and J 5 bases; bases outside gene matches: 7. Germline V gives CDR1 SGDLS, CDR2 YYNGEE. CDR3 size: 15 residues. The CDR3 sequence: CASSGRDSLNEKLFF. The DNA of the CDR3 is TGTGCCAGCAGCGGAAGGGACAGTCTAAATGAAAAACTGTTTTTT.

This clone has a single count. The chain has TRBV4-3 and TRBJ2-3, with D possibly called TRBD1 or TRBD2 (6 bases each). Germline CDR1 reads LGHNA; CDR2 reads YSLEER. The CDR3 has 17 amino acids. V gave up 4 bases and J gave up 0 bases, with 17 bases separating them. The CDR3 reads CASSPRGGGPSTDTQYF. The CDR3 DNA reads as TGCGCCAGCAGCCCCCGGGGTGGGGGGCCTAGCACAGATACGCAGTATTTT.

This chain connects TRBV20-1 to TRBJ2-7; D possibly corresponds to TRBD1 (6 bases). The CDR3 runs to 12 residues. Trimming took off 3 bases at V and 4 bases at J, with 10 bases between the two ends. Germline loops: CDR1 DFQATT, CDR2 SNEGSKA (reference sequence). In DNA form, the CDR3 reads TGCAGTGCTAGTCTACAGGGATACGAGCAGTACTTC. This codes for CSASLQGYEQYF.

The genes are TRBV19 and TRBJ1-2, with D hard to call. V dropped 3 bases and J dropped 2 bases, with 10 bases sitting between them. The CDR3 runs 14 residues. CDR1 and CDR2 from the germline V gene are LNHDA and SQIVND (reference sequence). The CDR3 loop is CASSIVVGNYGYTF. DNA for the CDR3: TGTGCCAGTAGTATTGTCGTCGGGAACTATGGCTACACCTTC.

This rearrangement joins TRBV2 to TRBJ1-5; maybe TRBD1 (6 bases). CDR3 length: 15 amino acids. Trimming pared 7 bases from V and 0 bases from J, leaving 13 bases between. CDR1 and CDR2 from the germline V gene are SNHLY and FYNNEI. CDR3: CASTGTPHSNQPQHF. The CDR3 DNA is TGTGCCAGCACCGGGACACCTCATAGCAATCAGCCCCAGCATTTT.

The rearrangement links TRBV6-2 or TRBV6-3 to TRBJ1-5, with D possibly being TRBD1 (5 bases). Germline V gene data show CDR1 as MNHEY and CDR2 as SVGEGT. This CDR3 is 13 amino acids long. The V end lost 3 bases, the J end lost 6 bases, and 9 bases lay between the germline ends. The CDR3 loop reads CASSYEGLQPQHF. In DNA form, the CDR3 reads TGTGCCAGCAGTTATGAGGGGCTTCAGCCCCAGCATTTT.

The rearrangement links TRBV27 to TRBJ2-1; perhaps D is TRBD1 or TRBD2 (5 bases each). The CDR3 contains 14 residues. The germline V gene has CDR1 MNHEY and CDR2 SMNVEV (reference sequence). The germline V and J ends were trimmed by 6 bases and 5 bases, with 14 bases remaining between them. This chain's CDR3 is CASRPGPPHNEQFF. The CDR3, as DNA: TGTGCCAGCAGACCGGGACCTCCTCACAATGAGCAGTTCTTC.

The gene calls are TRBV7-2 and TRBJ2-3; no reliable D call. Germline CDR1 is SGHTA and CDR2 is FQGNSA. V lost 3 bases to trimming and J lost 2 bases, with 9 bases between them. The length of the CDR3 is 14 residues. DNA of the CDR3: TGTGCCAGCAGCTTCGACCCGGCCACAGATACGCAGTATTTT. This translates into CASSFDPATDTQYF.

This clone has a handful of counts. The rearrangement joins TRBV7-9 to TRBJ1-2; 7 bases line up with TRBD1. The CDR3 has 17 amino acids. After removal of 3 bases from V and 7 bases from J, the junction contained 17 bases not matched to a gene. The germline V gene encodes CDR1 SEHNR and CDR2 FQNEAQ (reference sequence). The CDR3 bases are TGTGCCAGCAGCTTCTCAGGGGACAGAGCACAATTTGGTGGCTACACCTTC. Translated: CASSFSGDRAQFGGYTF. The complete variable domain, with remaining parts taken from reference TRBV7-9 and TRBJ1-2, reads DTGVSQNPRHKITKRGQNVTFRCDPISEHNRLYWYRQTLGQGPEFLTYFQNEAQLEKSRLLSDRFSAERPKGSFSTLEIQRTEQGDSAMYLCASSFSGDRAQFGGYTFGSGTRLTVV.

This clone was observed a handful of times. The sample holds other DNA sequences that translate to the same CDR3. The V gene is TRBV7-9, the J gene TRBJ2-7; D is unresolved. V dropped 1 base and J dropped 0 bases, with 7 bases sitting between them. This CDR3 is 14 amino acids long. The germline V gene encodes CDR1 SEHNR and CDR2 FQNEAQ (reference sequence). The CDR3, as DNA: TGTGCCAGCAGCTTAGTCAGGAGCTCCTACGAGCAGTACTTC. It yields the protein CASSLVRSSYEQYF.

The chain couples TRBV27 to TRBJ1-2; D not resolved. The V gene lost 5 bases and the J gene lost 5 bases, with 6 bases spanning the gap. The CDR3 has 11 residues. CDR1 MNHEY and CDR2 SMNVEV come from the germline V gene (reference sequence). The DNA of the CDR3 is TGTGCCAGCAGTACAGAATATGGCTACACCTTC. Translation gives CASSTEYGYTF.

This CDR3 reads CASSLWDRFSYEQYF. CDR3 sequence (DNA): TGTGCCAGCAGCTTATGGGACAGGTTCTCCTACGAGCAGTACTTC. This chain links TRBV7-3 with TRBJ2-7; TRBD1 matches 8 bases. This CDR3 is built from 15 residues. Germline V gene lookup returns CDR1 SGHTA and CDR2 FQGTGA. With V trimmed by 2 bases and J by 0 bases, 3 bases remained unmatched.

The V gene is TRBV14, the J gene TRBJ2-7, with TRBD2 identical over 12 bases. The CDR3 is 17 amino acids. J was trimmed by 0 bases and V by 4 bases; bases with no gene match: 7. Germline V gene lookup returns CDR1 SGHDN and CDR2 FVKESK. CDR3 DNA sequence: TGTGCCAGCAGCCGTCTAGCGGGAGGGCCGAGCTCCTACGAGCAGTACTTC. Protein product: CASSRLAGGPSSYEQYF.

This clone has just a few counts. The rearrangement joins TRBV4-2 to TRBJ1-2; D unresolved. The CDR3 sequence is 10 residues long. CDR1 and CDR2 (germline): LGHNA, YNFKEQ. Trimming pared 3 bases from V and 6 bases from J, leaving 2 bases between. For the CDR3, the DNA is TGTGCCAGCAGCCAGGATGGCTACACCTTC. Translation gives CASSQDGYTF.

This clone came up once. The chain joins TRBV7-3 to TRBJ2-2, with D unclear. From germline, CDR1 is SGHTA and CDR2 FQGTGA. The CDR3 contains 14 residues. V lost 1 base, J lost 6 bases, and 9 bases lay in between. This chain's CDR3 is CASSLMPEAGELFF. The CDR3 DNA reads TGTGCCAGCAGCTTAATGCCCGAGGCCGGGGAGCTGTTTTTT.

This chain joins TRBV6-2 or TRBV6-3 and TRBJ2-7; weak D call: TRBD1 (5 bases). The V gene's germline CDR1 is MNHEY and CDR2 SVGEGT. The CDR3 has 13 residues. Trimming pared 5 bases from V and 2 bases from J, leaving 10 bases between. CDR3 residues: CASSLRQPYEQYF. CDR3 DNA: TGTGCCAGCAGTCTACGACAGCCCTACGAGCAGTACTTC.

The J gene is TRBJ1-3, the V gene TRBV2, with D hard to call. This CDR3 spans 15 amino acids. The germline V and J ends were trimmed by 0 bases and 0 bases, with 6 bases remaining between them. CDR1 SNHLY and CDR2 FYNNEI come from the germline V gene. DNA of the CDR3: TGTGCCAGCAGTGAAGCTCGGTTCTCTGGAAACACCATATATTTT. Protein product: CASSEARFSGNTIYF.

This rearrangement joins TRBV24-1 to TRBJ2-2; D unclear. Per germline, CDR1 KGHDR and CDR2 SFDVKD. This CDR3 spans 12 amino acids. Trimming left V 6 bases short and J 5 bases short, with 6 bases between. In nucleotides, the CDR3 is TGTGCCACCAGTTGGCGGACCGGGGAGCTGTTTTTT. Its translation: CATSWRTGELFF.

The chain employs TRBV20-1 and TRBJ2-1; D remains unclear. Deletions cut 7 bases from V and 8 bases from J, with 12 bases between. Germline V gene sequence: CDR1 DFQATT, CDR2 SNEGSKA (reference sequence). The CDR3 contains 11 residues. The CDR3 reads CSVDHRDEQFF. The DNA for the CDR3 is TGCAGTGTGGATCATCGAGATGAGCAGTTCTTC.

The chain uses TRBV6-5 and TRBJ1-2, with D maybe TRBD1 (5 bases). The V gene's germline CDR1 is MNHEY and CDR2 SVGAGI. The ends were cut back, 6 bases at V and 7 bases at J, with 18 bases in the middle. The CDR3 covers 14 residues. The CDR3 DNA reads TGTGCCAGCAGCCCCAACGTAGGGGTTCCTGGCTACACCTTC. Translated, it gives CASSPNVGVPGYTF.

The chain employs TRBV30 and TRBJ1-2; a possible D gene is TRBD1 (5 bases). Germline CDR1 is GTSNPN and CDR2 is SVGIG (reference sequence). This CDR3 spans 13 amino acids. V was shortened by 0 bases and J by 8 bases, with 13 bases between the two germline ends. CDR3 nucleotides: TGTGCCTGGAGTGTACGGTGGGGGATCGGCTACACCTTC. Translating it yields CAWSVRWGIGYTF.

V is TRBV6-2 or TRBV6-3 and J is TRBJ1-2; D call uncertain. This CDR3 is built from 15 residues. From germline, CDR1 is MNHEY and CDR2 SVGEGT. The V and J ends lost 5 bases and 4 bases respectively, with 17 bases between them. As DNA, the CDR3 is TGTGCCAGCAGTCCGACTGGGAAGCGCTTCTATGGCTACACCTTC. As protein: CASSPTGKRFYGYTF.

V gene TRBV19 combines with J gene TRBJ1-3; D gene uncertain. Germline V gene data show CDR1 as LNHDA and CDR2 as SQIVND (reference sequence). The CDR3 is 14 amino acids. V was cut by 7 bases and J by 3 bases, with 13 bases left in between. The CDR3: CASIGRYGGNTIYF. As DNA, the CDR3 is TGTGCCAGTATTGGGCGTTACGGTGGAAACACCATATATTTT.

V usage is TRBV11-3 and J usage is TRBJ2-1; 8 nucleotides line up with TRBD2. The length of the CDR3 is 17 residues. Unmatched junction bases numbered 7, after V lost 3 bases and J lost 0 bases. Germline V lookup: CDR1 SGHNT, CDR2 YENEEA. The CDR3, as DNA: TGTGCCAGCAGCTTTGGCTTAAGCGGGAGCTCCTACAATGAGCAGTTCTTC. It is translated as CASSFGLSGSSYNEQFF.

The DNA for the CDR3 is TGTGCCAGCGCAGGTGGCCCAGATACGCAGTATTTT. Its protein product is CASAGGPDTQYF. The chain uses TRBV12-3 or TRBV12-4 and TRBJ2-3; D remains unclear. This CDR3 region has 12 residues. Trimming removed 8 bases from V and 4 bases from J, with 10 bases in between.

The chain recombines TRBV2 with TRBJ1-2; D ambiguous. Trimming took 3 bases from V and 3 from J, leaving 11 bases between them. The CDR3 spans 14 residues. Germline V lookup: CDR1 SNHLY, CDR2 FYNNEI. CDR3 in DNA: TGTGCCAGCAGTGATTGGCGGGCGGACTATGGCTACACCTTC. Translated: CASSDWRADYGYTF.

V and J are TRBV14 and TRBJ1-6; D uncertain. Germline V gene data show CDR1 as SGHDN and CDR2 as FVKESK. The CDR3 loop spans 13 amino acids. V shed 6 bases and J shed 6 bases, with 9 bases lying between them. The CDR3: CASSRQVNSPLHF. The DNA of the CDR3 is TGTGCCAGCAGTCGGCAGGTTAATTCACCCCTCCACTTT.